This T cell receptor beta chain was obtained from a study of shared clonotypes between healthy human individuals (dated by TCRdb to the early 2020s). As for the study more broadly: Two women and three men aged 18 to 49 years were included in the cohort. Per donor, three plates each were used for CD4 naive and CD4 memory, two for CD8 naive, and one for CD8 memory. Blood TCR repertoires of 5 or 6 healthy adults were deeply sequenced to estimate repertoire size and the extent of clonotype sharing between individuals. To increase sequencing depth and limit assay-specific biases, different laboratories used diverse techniques to prepare libraries and sequence TCR repertoires. Per donor, leukapheresis produced somewhere between about 0.9 and 10 billion PBMCs. Here is what the overall study found, with its caveats: Even with the large sequencing depth, rarefaction of the sorted-subset datasets indicated that sequencing was incomplete. Sharing across several donors was observed for around 5% of naive CD4, less than 4% of naive CD8, around 2.5% of memory CD4, and roughly 0.4% of memory CD8 clonotypes. Higher generation probabilities were observed for clonotypes shared by all four sorted-subset donors than for non-shared clonotypes. Sampling was limited to blood, and TCR repertoires in tissue likely differ from TCR repertoires in blood. Pairwise subsampling indicated that sequencing depth was expected to affect the degree of clonotype sharing among donors. Estimated clonotype richness was generally larger for naive than for memory subsets. The genetic and exposure-history diversity represented was limited by the small number of donors.

Notes on this clone: Its antigen is currently not known. Per-nucleotide qualities are absent, and no much larger clonotype sits a single base away.

CD8 naive samples consisted of CD45RO-negative cells that were positively selected for CCR7, yielding a CD45RA+CCR7+ population without TemRA cells. The donors were healthy, HIV-negative adults who had no recently reported acute infections or vaccinations. Every donor was a Caucasian adult living in Nashville, Tennessee, USA. Blood was obtained by leukapheresis, after which PBMCs were separated by Ficoll-Histopaque density gradient centrifugation and cryopreserved in liquid nitrogen vapor phase. Analytical flow cytometry was used to check the purity and quantity of every magnetically sorted T cell population. Genomic DNA was isolated from every sorted fraction and measured by UV absorbance on a Nanodrop 2000c. Using the deep immunoSEQ assay, TCR CDR3 regions were amplified from genomic DNA by multiplex PCR. Extracted genomic DNA from each cell subset was distributed evenly across all wells of several immunoSEQ 96-well plates, and each plate was treated as a replicate. For sorted subsets, each replicate PCR was loaded with 150 to 250 ng genomic DNA, equivalent to 30,000 or so T cell genomes. The purified libraries were quantified using a Qubit 3.0 fluorometer, sized with a Bioanalyzer 2100, and then quantified again using the KAPA Library Quantification kit. Each immunoSEQ 96-well plate was sequenced on its own single-read 150-cycle Illumina NextSeq 550 flow cell. On the authors' methods: Because only junctional sequences without quality scores were contained in the immunoSEQ output, filtering matching that applied to full-length reads could not be performed. Sequences were annotated with PyIR, a Python wrapper for IgBLAST v1.9, using IMGT germline references to assign V/J genes and CDR3. Any read was removed if the V/J assignment was weak (E-value above 1e-6), the CDR3 was missing, or the read contained stop codons, out-of-frame junctions, or ambiguous translated residues. V3J clonotypes were defined as sequences sharing the same inferred V gene, J gene, and CDR3 amino acid sequence. To compute the percentage overlap between repertoires, the number of shared unique clonotypes was divided by the size of the smaller repertoire. Repertoire richness was assessed with RTK rarefaction, the Chao1 estimator, and Recon v2.1 estimates of unobserved clonotypes. Generation probabilities for all TCRbeta clonotypes obtained by the gDNA method from a handful of donors were computed using OLGA. The source is immuneACCESS, and TCRdb retained only in-frame sequences with V and J called. Part of the clones is not carried over; for the studies checked, unresolved V genes explain less than half of this, and the remainder is unexplained. That table furnishes V, J and clone size, whereas the DNA furnished D and trimming. The sample contains about 2.1 million clones, 93% of them found a single time. More than 1.5% of the sample is held by the ten biggest clonotypes.

Taken from the germline V gene, the CDR1 and CDR2 loops are MDHEN and SYDVKM. Between the V and J ends, shortened by 5 bases and 0 bases respectively, the junction contains 11 bases. Spanning cysteine to phenylalanine, the CDR3 consists of 14 amino acids. The CDR3 DNA has 42 bases and is translated from base 1. Rearrangement joined TRBV28 to TRBJ2-7; the D region is possibly TRBD1 or TRBD2, each matching across 5 bases. Sequenced material: naive CD8+ T cells from PBMCs. Sample cell subset or site, as interpreted from the label and publication: CD45RA+CCR7+. The TCR sequence derives from a man aged 18 to 29 in good health. Some clones in this sample may be carry-over from other donors' samples. CDR3 loop: CASSGPGTSYEQYF. The sequenced DNA is TGTGCCAGCAGTGGACCCGGGACCTCCTACGAGCAGTACTTC.